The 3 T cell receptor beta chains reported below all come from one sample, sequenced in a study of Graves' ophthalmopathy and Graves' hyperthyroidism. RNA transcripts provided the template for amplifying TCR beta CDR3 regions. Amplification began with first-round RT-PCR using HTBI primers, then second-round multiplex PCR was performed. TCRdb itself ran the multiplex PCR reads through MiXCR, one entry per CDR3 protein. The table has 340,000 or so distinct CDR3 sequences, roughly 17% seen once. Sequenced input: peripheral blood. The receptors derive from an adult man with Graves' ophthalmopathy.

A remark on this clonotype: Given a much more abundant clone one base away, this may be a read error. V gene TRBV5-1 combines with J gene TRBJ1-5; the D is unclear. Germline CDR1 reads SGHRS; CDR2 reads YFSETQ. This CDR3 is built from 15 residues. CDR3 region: CVSSLDRMENQPQHF. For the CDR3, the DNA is TGCGTCAGCAGCTTGGACCGAATGGAGAATCAGCCCCAGCATTTT.

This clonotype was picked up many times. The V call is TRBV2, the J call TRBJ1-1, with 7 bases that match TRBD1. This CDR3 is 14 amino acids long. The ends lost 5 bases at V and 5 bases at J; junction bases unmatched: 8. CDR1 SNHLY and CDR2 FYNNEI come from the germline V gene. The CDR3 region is CASSNSNRGTEAFF. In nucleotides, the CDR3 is TGTGCCAGCAGTAACTCAAACAGGGGAACTGAAGCTTTCTTT.

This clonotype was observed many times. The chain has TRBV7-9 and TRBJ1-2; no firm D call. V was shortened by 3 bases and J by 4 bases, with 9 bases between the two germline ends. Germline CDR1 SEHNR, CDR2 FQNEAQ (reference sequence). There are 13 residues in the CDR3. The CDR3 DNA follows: TGTGCCAGCAGCTTCGACTCGGGCTATGGCTACACCTTC. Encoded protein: CASSFDSGYGYTF.